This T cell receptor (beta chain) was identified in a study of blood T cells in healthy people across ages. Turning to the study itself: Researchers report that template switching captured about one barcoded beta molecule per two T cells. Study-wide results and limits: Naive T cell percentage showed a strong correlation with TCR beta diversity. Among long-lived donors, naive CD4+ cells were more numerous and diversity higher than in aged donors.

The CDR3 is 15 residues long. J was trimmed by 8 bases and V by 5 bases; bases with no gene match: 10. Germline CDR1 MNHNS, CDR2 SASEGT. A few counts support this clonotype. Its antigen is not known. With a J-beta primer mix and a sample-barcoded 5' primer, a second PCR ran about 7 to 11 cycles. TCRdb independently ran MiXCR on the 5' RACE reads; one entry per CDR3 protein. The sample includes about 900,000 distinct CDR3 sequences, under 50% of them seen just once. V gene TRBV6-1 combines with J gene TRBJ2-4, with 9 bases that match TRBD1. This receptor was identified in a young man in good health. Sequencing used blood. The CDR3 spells CASSSQGRTGDIQYF. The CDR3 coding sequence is TGTGCCAGCAGTTCCCAGGGGAGGACAGGGGACATTCAGTACTTC.